This note documents a single T cell receptor beta chain sequence. There is no known antigen for this receptor. Base quality data are lacking; no much larger clone is found one base away. V sheds 7 bases and J sheds 0 bases, leaving 16 bases between their ends. From the cysteine up to the phenylalanine, the CDR3 has a length of 16 residues. The entry retains the CDR3 DNA only, 48 bases that are in frame from base 1. CDR1 and CDR2 are read off the germline V gene (reference sequence) as LNHDA and SQIVND. The data belong to a study of persistence of HIV-infected CD4 T cells (dated by TCRdb to 2018 to 2020). About the investigation overall: Suppressive ART had been received by participants for a median of about eight years. Peripheral blood samples of up to about 200 mL were obtained at multiple time points, with the exception of two participants, for whom leukapheresis was performed at a single time point. Anti-CD3/anti-CD28 stimulation activated a higher proportion of cells, with a lower memory fraction, than antigen stimulation. The study isolated CMV- and HIV-1 Gag-responding CD4+ T cells from ART-treated individuals to examine antigen-driven clonal expansion of HIV-1-infected cells. Proviral sequencing was used to assess clonality among infected cells, whereas TCRbeta sequencing gauged the clonality of all cells within each sorted population. In the cross-participant TCR cluster analysis, eight or nine participants were included for CMV and more than five participants were included for Gag.

On the study overall, not on this receptor specifically: Significantly lower TCRbeta richness was observed in CMV- and Gag-responding cells than in anti-CD3/anti-CD28-responding cells, and higher oligoclonality was observed in CMV-responding cells than in CD3/CD28-stimulated and Gag-responding cells. Within the same sorted populations, how oligoclonal the TCRs were correlated with how oligoclonal the proviruses were. Only a small number of individuals took part in the study, and the range of antigens tested was limited. Degenerate expanded CDR3beta sequences were enriched in antigen-responding cells, suggesting convergent selection of CD4+ responses to CMV and Gag. Bulk TCR analyses could not be limited to the rare CMV-responding cells that actually contained HIV-1 proviruses.

Interpreted using the paper, the treatment or condition label stands for: suppressive antiretroviral therapy. As a nonspecific positive control representing the CD4+ T cell repertoire, the cells were stimulated with anti-CD3/anti-CD28 magnetic beads. Responding CD4+ T cells were sorted on the basis of upregulation of both CD40 ligand and CD69. HIV-1-infected adults in whom suppressive ART had been started during chronic infection were enrolled as participants. For at least 4 years, participants had undetectable plasma HIV-1 RNA, below 50 copies/mL. To be included, a participant needed positive CMV serology and a CD4+ T cell count above 400 cells/uL. Before stimulation, PBMCs were isolated using density centrifugation and then depleted of CD8+ T cells. Stimulation of CD8-depleted PBMCs was carried out for 15 to 20 hours with anti-CD28/CD49d costimulation, CD40-blocking antibody and enfuvirtide, to prevent new infections. Cell sorting was performed on a Beckman Coulter MoFlo Legacy or XDP sorter, and dead cells were excluded with propidium iodide. The QIAamp DNA Mini Kit was used for genomic DNA extraction from samples above one million cells, and the Quick-DNA Microprep Kit was used otherwise.

The immunoSEQ hsTCRB assay version 4 in survey mode was used to sequence TCRbeta repertoires from genomic DNA. Genomic DNA was diluted to 9 to 10 ng/uL, and up to roughly 1 ug per sample was used for TCRbeta sequencing. The original pipeline was this. ImmunoSeq Analyzer 3.0 was used for analysis of TCRbeta data, and diversity was computed on productive nucleotide rearrangements. Lower-bound TCR diversity was estimated with the improved Chao index, and clonality with the Gini coefficient using the Immunarch R package. Different nucleotide rearrangements encoding the same CDR3beta amino acid sequence were treated as distinct clonotypes. Differential abundance analysis found TCRbeta sequences that were significantly enriched in antigen-responding cells compared with anti-CD3/anti-CD28-activated cells. Using predicted peptide-MHC specificity as the basis, GLIPH2 grouped TCRs into clusters, both for each participant individually and for the merged data sets that combined participants. Drawn from immuneACCESS, this table holds only the in-frame rearrangements with V and J called that TCRdb kept. Clones are partly lost; checked studies trace under half to an unresolved V gene and leave the rest unexplained. Clone size and the V and J calls come from that table; the DNA yielded D and trimming. In all, the sample holds tens of thousands of clones, and about nine tenths of those were seen once. The ten most abundant clones make up approximately 1.3% of the sample.

The source was CD4+ T cells sorted from PBMCs after roughly 18-hour stimulation, collected from a patient who received antiretroviral therapy. The cell subset or site label, read with the paper, signifies: CD40L+CD69+ CD4 T cells responding to anti-CD3/anti-CD28 beads, representing the overall repertoire. The TCR was taken from an adult man with HIV who was CMV-seropositive. The V and J segments used are TRBV19 and TRBJ1-5; the D gene lacks a confident call. CDR3 sequence: CASKRLTENSNQPQHF. At the DNA level, the sequence is TGTGCCAGTAAGAGACTTACCGAAAATAGCAATCAGCCCCAGCATTTT. Reference TRBV19 and TRBJ1-5 genes cover what lies past the CDR3, so the full variable domain is DGGITQSPKYLFRKEGQNVTLSCEQNLNHDAMYWYRQDPGQGLRLIYYSQIVNDFQKGDIAEGYSVSREKKESFPLTVTSAQKNPTAFYLCASKRLTENSNQPQHFGDGTRLSIL.